The entry that follows covers one T cell receptor (beta chain) sequence. The antigen remains undetermined. TCR beta sequences were obtained from blood CD8+ and CD4+ T cells. TEMRA cells were enriched by FACS, while CD8+ and CD4+ T cells were obtained through a negative isolation that was performed magnetically. Random hexamers served to reverse transcribe roughly 0.45 to 1 ug RNA. The authors amplified TCR beta CDR3 across 54 Vbeta and 13 Jbeta using immunoSEQ multiplex PCR. TCRdb processed the immunoSEQ multiplex PCR reads anew with MiXCR; each CDR3 protein has one entry. The sample lists approximately 150,000 distinct CDR3 sequences, roughly 94% seen once, with 0.084% in the top ten. These data originate in a study of CD8 T cells in Susac syndrome. Trimming shortened V by 5 bases and J by 4 bases, and 15 bases separated the two germline ends. The CDR3 extends over 14 amino acids. Germline CDR1 DFQATT, CDR2 SNEGSKA (reference sequence).

Whole-study findings and limits: The study recognized that its TCR sequencing and HLA analysis covered a relatively small number of individuals.

The receptor was derived from a human donor in good health. The sample comprised CD4+ T cells from PBMCs. V and J are TRBV20-1 and TRBJ2-1; D is possibly TRBD1 or TRBD2 (5 bases each). CDR3 in DNA: TGCAGTGCTCCCCGGGGCGGGCTATACAATGAGCAGTTCTTC. Encoded protein: CSAPRGGLYNEQFF.